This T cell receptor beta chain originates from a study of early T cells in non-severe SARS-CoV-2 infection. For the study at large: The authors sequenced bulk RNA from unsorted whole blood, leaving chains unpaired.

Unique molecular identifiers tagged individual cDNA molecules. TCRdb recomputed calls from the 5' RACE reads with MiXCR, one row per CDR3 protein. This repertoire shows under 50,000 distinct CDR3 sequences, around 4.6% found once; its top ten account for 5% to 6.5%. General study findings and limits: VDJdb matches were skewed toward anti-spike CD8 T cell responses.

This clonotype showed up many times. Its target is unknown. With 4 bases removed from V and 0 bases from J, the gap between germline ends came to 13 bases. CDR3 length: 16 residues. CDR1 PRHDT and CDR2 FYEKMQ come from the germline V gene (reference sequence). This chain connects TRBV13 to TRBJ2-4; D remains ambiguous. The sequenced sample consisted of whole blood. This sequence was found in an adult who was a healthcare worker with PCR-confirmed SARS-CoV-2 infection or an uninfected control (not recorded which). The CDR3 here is CASSSVSLLAKNIQYF. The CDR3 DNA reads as TGTGCCAGCAGCTCAGTCTCGTTACTAGCCAAAAACATTCAGTACTTC.